This TCR beta chain originates from a study of CD8+ T cells in alopecia areata (dated by TCRdb to between 2017 and 2018). Study-wide context: The study used high-throughput TCRbeta sequencing to examine T cell clonal expansion in alopecia areata, in both the C3H/HeJ mouse model and human patients. RNA was obtained with the PAXgene miRNA kit for fixed scalp, the miRNeasy kit for PBMCs, and the RNeasy kit for mouse skin. Scalp clonality was compared among normal scalp (n=4), patchy alopecia areata scalp (n=8), and alopecia totalis/universalis scalp (n=8). On the human side, TCRbeta sequencing was run on scalp tissue and on sorted CD4+ and CD8+ peripheral blood T cells from healthy controls and from alopecia areata patients with either patchy or totalis/universalis disease. Amplification of TCRbeta CDR3 regions was done by immunoSEQ multiplex PCR using 35 Vbeta forward primers and 13 Jbeta reverse primers.

PBMCs were isolated by density centrifugation and stained for CD3, CD4 and CD8, after which CD4+ and CD8+ T cells were sorted on a FACSAria. Scalp biopsies and blood samples were obtained from unaffected controls. Library method: the immunoSEQ multiplex PCR assay. RNA was extracted from all samples and reverse transcribed into cDNA, which served as template for TCR sequencing. SuperScript III was used for first-strand cDNA synthesis, primed with a 2:1 mix of oligo-dT and random hexamers. A synthetic immune receptor repertoire was used to gauge amplification bias, and whatever bias remained was removed computationally. Per the authors' processing: Raw reads were preprocessed to remove errors, and CDR3 was defined according to IMGT conventions as the region from the conserved cysteine to phenylalanine. To get clonality, Shannon entropy was normalized by log2 of the number of productive unique TCRs and the result was subtracted from 1. Whether each scalp clone was CD4 or CD8 was inferred by checking scalp TCRbeta sequences against the CD4 and CD8 repertoires from sorted blood. TCRdb holds this immuneACCESS table with in-frame rearrangements only. Some clones are missing; in checked studies, unresolved V genes explain under half, and the rest has no known cause. The V and J calls and clone size are taken from that table; D and trimming were inferred from the DNA. The sample contains about 150,000 clones, approximately 60% of them found a single time. In total, the top ten clones hold 35% to 45% of the sample.

Per the germline V gene (reference sequence), SGHNT is the CDR1 and YYREEE is the CDR2. The CDR3 goes from the cysteine to the phenylalanine over 18 residues. The only DNA kept is the CDR3, 54 bases in frame from the first base. Compared with germline, V lacks 4 bases and J lacks 0 bases; bases without a gene match: 12. On this clone itself: The antigen it recognizes is unknown. No clone much larger than this one lies a single base away; base qualities are absent.

What the authors observed across the whole study: Higher clonality and more expanded CD8+ clones were observed in lesional scalp than in normal scalp, particularly in alopecia totalis/universalis, a finding suggestive of antigenic drive. Shared TCR sequences between patients were less evident than in mice, which may be partly attributable to HLA diversity in the patient population. Unlike mouse skin, where gammadelta T cells dominate, normal human skin contains resident alphabeta T cells that get sequenced too, which complicates analysis of the scalp TCR repertoire.

Material: CD8+ T cells sorted from blood. The V and J segments used are TRBV5-4 and TRBJ2-1, with 8 central nucleotides matching TRBD1. The sequence was collected from a human donor in good health. This receptor carries the CDR3 CASSQGQAFHSSYNEQFF. The sequence in DNA is TGTGCCAGCAGCCAGGGACAGGCCTTCCATAGCTCCTACAATGAGCAGTTCTTC. Where the CDR3 stops, the reference TRBV5-4 and TRBJ2-1 genes take over; the full variable domain is ETGVTQSPTHLIKTRGQQVTLRCSSQSGHNTVSWYQQALGQGPQFIFQYYREEENGRGNFPPRFSGLQFPNYSSELNVNALELDDSALYLCASSQGQAFHSSYNEQFFGPGTRLTVL.